The clone carrying this T cell receptor beta chain has more than one count but fewer than ten. This sample was included in a study of blood T cell repertoires in COVID-19. The table came from immunoSEQ multiplex PCR; TCRdb's copy has only in-frame clones and leaves some out. Of about 160,000 clones in the sample, nearly 80% are singletons; the top ten hold around 14%. The V gene's germline CDR1 is KGHSH and CDR2 LQKENI. V dropped 3 bases and J dropped 5; count of bases not matched to a gene: 3. The CDR3 length is 13 residues. This chain uses TRBV18 with TRBJ1-2, with TRBD1 matching 7 bases. This TCR came from a woman of 80 years or more with acute or convalescent COVID-19. Sequenced input: peripheral blood. The CDR3 sequence is CASSPDRAYGYTF. Written as DNA, the CDR3 is TGTGCCAGCTCACCTGACAGGGCTTATGGCTACACCTTC.